This T cell receptor (beta chain) emerged from a study of T cell responses to AZD1222 COVID-19 vaccine (dated by TCRdb to the early 2020s). Some background on the complete study: AZD1222 recipients whose second dose came at about 4 weeks and those whose second dose came at about 12 weeks were combined into one group, since spike-specific TCR depth and breadth did not differ between the two schedules. TCR sequencing was performed for 230 to 250 trial participants, of whom approximately 200 were given two doses of AZD1222 and some 25 were given two doses of MenACWY control vaccine. Trial participants were enrolled by age into subgroups of 18-55, 56-69 and 70-plus years, and around 150, 28 and 57 TCR-sequenced participants, respectively, were included in these subgroups.

The CDR3 regions of human TCRbeta chains were analyzed by immunosequencing. The original methods were these. TCRs in the repertoires were matched against a reference library of SARS-CoV-2-specific TCRs that had been generated with the MIRA antigen-specificity platform. Breadth meant the fraction of unique TCRs that were SARS-CoV-2-associated, whereas depth meant the fraction of total T cells that were SARS-CoV-2-associated. Each spike-specific TCR was assigned to its reactive spike region and to a CD4 or CD8 class using the MIRA data. Log10-transformed breadth and depth values were compared by one-way ANOVA with Sidak's multiple comparisons tests. As stored in TCRdb, this immuneACCESS dataset retains in-frame rearrangements with V and J assigned. A fraction of the clones does not appear; measured against another copy, unresolved V genes explain less than half of the discrepancy, and the remainder lacks a known reason. Clone size and V and J calls were adopted from that table, with D and trimming inferred from the DNA. Counted in this sample were fewer than 30,000 clones; over 90% of them appeared once. More than 7% of the sample goes to the ten largest clones.

As for this clone: Its antigen remains unidentified. Base qualities are not recorded, but no much larger clone differs from it by a single base.

Summary of the overall study and its limitations: Participants were mostly white British, with more females than males. The authors suggested clonal diversity may have been underestimated. After two AZD1222 doses, both the breadth and the depth of spike-specific TCRs were significantly higher than at day 0 and than in MenACWY recipients. Because no day 14 peak-response samples were available, repertoires were characterized only after the peak T cell response. Epitopes outside the regions mutated in the B.1.351 and B.1.1.7 variants were reportedly recognized by nearly half of the unique spike-specific TCRs. Conclusions about previously exposed vaccinees were limited because only six AZD1222 recipients were SARS-CoV-2 seropositive at baseline. The whole spike protein was spanned by vaccine-associated CD4 TCRs, and dominant responses were seen in regions 160-218 and 743-854. The 56-69-year group was small, and its depth increase did not reach significance, likely because of low power.

Including cysteine and phenylalanine, the CDR3 has 17 amino acids. CDR3 DNA is the only sequence kept; it has 51 bases, read in frame from the first base. Based on the germline V gene, the CDR1 and CDR2 sequences are SGHRS and YFSETQ. V is cut by 0 bases and J by 1 base, and the space between the germline ends is 14 bases. This sample's time point label indicates: baseline before first vaccination. Samples from vaccinated people were obtained from the UK trials COV001 and COV002, which included a single-blind randomized controlled phase 2/3 trial of AZD1222 (ChAdOx1 nCoV-19) in healthy adults. For TCRbeta chain sequencing, PBMC samples were collected from trial participants at day 0 and at day 28 after the second dose.

In this chain, TRBV5-1 is recombined with TRBJ1-3; a tentative D call is TRBD1 (6 bases match). This clonotype was obtained from an adult in good health. Sequencing used peripheral blood, obtained on day 0 of AZD1222 vaccination. The CDR3 region: CASSLGKDSLSGNTIYF. The DNA reads TGCGCCAGCAGCTTGGGAAAGGACAGCCTATCTGGAAACACCATATATTTT. This CDR3, with the reference TRBV5-1 and TRBJ1-3 proteins standing in past its ends, gives the full variable domain KAGVTQTPRYLIKTRGQQVTLSCSPISGHRSVSWYQQTPGQGLQFLFEYFSETQRNKGNFPGRFSGRQFSNSRSEMNVSTLELGDSALYLCASSLGKDSLSGNTIYFGEGSWLTVV.